The 25 T cell receptor beta chains below all came from one sample that was sequenced in a study of blood T cell repertoires in COVID-19. Clones were sequenced by immunoSEQ multiplex PCR, and TCRdb holds only the in-frame ones, with some missing. The sample has tens of thousands of clones, 70% to 90% seen once. Sequenced sample: peripheral blood. These TCRs come from a man in his forties or fifties with active or convalescent COVID-19.

A few counts support this clone. The V call is TRBV12-3 or TRBV12-4, the J call TRBJ1-5; D is undetermined. The CDR3 has 12 residues. The V and J ends lost 6 bases and 6 bases respectively, with 9 bases between them. DNA of the CDR3: TGTGCCAGCAGCCCCTCGGGTCAGCCCCAGCATTTT. Protein sequence: CASSPSGQPQHF.

The chain links TRBV7-2 to TRBJ1-6; a possible D gene is TRBD1 (5 bases). Germline CDR1 is SGHTA and CDR2 is FQGNSA. This CDR3 spans 14 amino acids. With 6 bases removed from V and 10 bases from J, the gap between germline ends came to 16 bases. The CDR3 region is CASSPMTAPSPLHF. CDR3 sequence (DNA): TGTGCCAGCAGTCCGATGACAGCCCCCTCACCCCTCCACTTT. Full variable domain (rest looked up from reference TRBV7-2 and TRBJ1-6): GAGVSQSPSNKVTEKGKDVELRCDPISGHTALYWYRQSLGQGLEFLIYFQGNSAPDKSGLPSDRFSAERTGGSVSTLTIQRTQQEDSAVYLCASSPMTAPSPLHFGNGTRLTVT.

This chain joins TRBV7-2 and TRBJ1-2; D is perhaps TRBD1 (6 bases). In germline, CDR1 is SGHTA, CDR2 FQGNSA. This CDR3 contains 12 residues. The CDR3 sequence: CAGQQVNYGYTF. Here the CDR3 DNA reads TGTGCGGGACAACAAGTCAACTATGGCTACACCTTC.

This clone was seen only a few times. The chain carries TRBV5-1 and TRBJ1-3; 8 bases are shared with TRBD1. Germline V gene sequence: CDR1 SGHRS, CDR2 YFSETQ. V lost 4 bases, J lost 7 bases, and 10 bases stayed unmatched. The CDR3 has 15 residues. CDR3 DNA sequence: TGCGCCAGCAGCCAGATACAGGGGGATCGGAACACCATATATTTT. It yields the protein CASSQIQGDRNTIYF.

The chain carries TRBV5-5 and TRBJ2-7; 9 bases fit TRBD1. Germline-derived CDR1 and CDR2 are SGHKS and YYEKEE (reference sequence). This CDR3 has 16 amino acids. V dropped 2 bases and J dropped 3; count of bases not matched to a gene: 9. CDR3 loop: CASSFLSGQGRYEQYF. In DNA form, the CDR3 reads TGTGCCAGCAGCTTTTTGTCGGGACAGGGTCGCTACGAGCAGTACTTC.

The chain combines TRBV20-1 with TRBJ2-7; 7 bases line up with TRBD2. Germline V gene lookup returns CDR1 DFQATT and CDR2 SNEGSKA (reference sequence). V gave up 3 bases and J gave up 2 bases; unmatched junction bases: 10. The CDR3 length is 15 residues. The CDR3 sequence is CSASFQRGITYEQYF. Here the CDR3 DNA reads TGCAGTGCTAGTTTTCAGCGGGGAATAACCTACGAGCAGTACTTC.

The V and J genes are TRBV10-1 and TRBJ1-5, with D unresolved. The CDR3 has 13 residues. The V end lost 0 bases, the J end lost 2 bases, and 2 bases lay between the germline ends. Germline CDR1 and CDR2: WNHNN and SYGVQD (reference sequence). CDR3 nucleotide sequence: TGCGCCAGCAGTGAGTCCGGCAATCAGCCCCAGCATTTT. Its protein product is CASSESGNQPQHF.

This clone has a handful of counts. V gene TRBV5-1 combines with J gene TRBJ2-2, with TRBD1 matching over 9 bases. Germline V lookup: CDR1 SGHRS, CDR2 YFSETQ. J gave up 4 bases and V 4 bases, and 5 bases lay outside the gene matches. CDR3 size: 15 residues. CDR3 DNA sequence: TGCGCCAGCAGCGGACAGGGGCCGCGCACCGGGGAGCTGTTTTTT. The encoded protein is CASSGQGPRTGELFF.

This clone was picked up a small number of times. This chain connects TRBV9 to TRBJ2-7, with D possibly being TRBD2 (6 bases). The CDR3 has 13 residues. The germline V gene encodes CDR1 SGDLS and CDR2 YYNGEE. V lost 4 bases to trimming and J lost 4 bases, with 12 bases between them. CDR3 coding DNA: TGTGCCAGCAGCCCGGGGGACCGGTACGAGCAGTACTTC. Translation: CASSPGDRYEQYF.

The J gene is TRBJ2-5, the V gene TRBV2, with D perhaps matching TRBD2 (5 bases). The V end was cut by 2 bases, the J end by 4 bases, with 14 bases between. CDR1 is SNHLY and CDR2 is FYNNEI in the germline V gene. The CDR3 contains 15 residues. In nucleotides, the CDR3 is TGTGCCAGCAGTGAAAGTTTTGGACGGGGAGAGACCCAGTACTTC. This translates into CASSESFGRGETQYF.

This clone appeared a single time. The chain couples TRBV4-2 to TRBJ2-1; 11 bases line up with TRBD2. J lost 4 bases, V lost 0 bases, and 8 bases had no gene match. This CDR3 comprises 18 residues. Germline CDR1 and CDR2: LGHNA and YNFKEQ. CDR3 in amino acids: CASSQELAGGPRYNEQFF. DNA for the CDR3: TGTGCCAGCAGCCAAGAGTTAGCGGGGGGGCCGAGGTACAATGAGCAGTTCTTC.

The chain is built from TRBV19 and TRBJ2-3; maybe TRBD1 (5 bases). The CDR3 extends over 15 amino acids. Trimming took off 2 bases at V and 0 bases at J, with 9 bases between the two ends. The germline V gene encodes CDR1 LNHDA and CDR2 SQIVND (reference sequence). In DNA, the CDR3 is TGTGCCAGTAGTATATGGGGCAGAAGCACAGATACGCAGTATTTT. It codes for CASSIWGRSTDTQYF.

This chain connects TRBV2 to TRBJ2-2; TRBD2 matches at 11 bases. The CDR3 sequence is 18 residues long. CDR1 SNHLY and CDR2 FYNNEI come from the germline V gene. With V trimmed by 6 bases and J by 3 bases, 12 bases remained unmatched. CDR3 in amino acids: CASRDELGTSGYTGELFF. The CDR3 DNA follows: TGTGCCAGCAGAGACGAGCTCGGGACTAGCGGATACACCGGGGAGCTGTTTTTT.

This sequence joins TRBV5-1 and TRBJ2-2; D perhaps matches TRBD2 (6 bases). Trimming took 4 bases from V and 7 from J, leaving 14 bases between them. The CDR3 has 14 amino acids. In germline, CDR1 is SGHRS, CDR2 YFSETQ. The CDR3 DNA sequence: TGCGCCAGCAGCCCCTCGGGCGGGATCGGGGAGCTGTTTTTT. It codes for CASSPSGGIGELFF.

CDR3 DNA: TGTGCCAGCGCTCTAACCTGGAACACTGAAGCTTTCTTT. This translates into CASALTWNTEAFF. V is TRBV6-5 and J is TRBJ1-1; D gene ambiguous. The CDR3 is made up of 13 amino acids. The germline V gene has CDR1 MNHEY and CDR2 SVGAGI. V lost 8 bases and J lost 1, with 11 bases in between.

This CDR3 reads CASTDIDTDTQYF. The CDR3 nucleotides are TGTGCCAGCACGGACATTGACACAGATACGCAGTATTTT. V and J are TRBV6-5 and TRBJ2-3; possibly TRBD1 for D (5 bases). Per germline, CDR1 MNHEY and CDR2 SVGAGI. The V end was cut by 7 bases, the J end by 2 bases, with 10 bases between. The CDR3 covers 13 residues.

This rearrangement joins TRBV10-1 to TRBJ1-1, with D uncertain. The CDR3 has 13 residues. V gave up 8 bases and J gave up 1 base, with 11 bases separating them. Germline loops: CDR1 WNHNN, CDR2 SYGVQD (reference sequence). The CDR3 spells CASATGKNTEAFF. CDR3 nucleotides: TGCGCCAGCGCTACCGGGAAGAACACTGAAGCTTTCTTT.

V usage is TRBV2 and J usage is TRBJ2-5; possibly TRBD1 for D (6 bases). CDR3 length: 13 amino acids. From germline, CDR1 is SNHLY and CDR2 FYNNEI. With 4 bases removed from V and 3 bases from J, the gap between germline ends came to 9 bases. CDR3 nucleotides: TGTGCCAGCAGTGTCCACAGGGAAGAGACCCAGTACTTC. This encodes CASSVHREETQYF. The full variable domain, rest sourced from reference TRBV2 and TRBJ2-5, is EPEVTQTPSHQVTQMGQEVILRCVPISNHLYFYWYRQILGQKVEFLVSFYNNEISEKSEIFDDQFSVERPDGSNFTLKIRSTKLEDSAMYFCASSVHREETQYFGPGTRLLVL.

The genes are TRBV12-5 and TRBJ2-7; perhaps TRBD1 as D (5 bases). CDR1 is LGHNT, CDR2 FRNRAP, per germline. The CDR3 runs 14 residues. V dropped 7 bases and J dropped 9 bases, with 22 bases sitting between them. CDR3 DNA: TGTGCTAGTGCACACGCAGCTCAGGGAATCCGGCAGTACTTC. Translating it yields CASAHAAQGIRQYF.

V and J are TRBV13 and TRBJ2-3; D is uncertain. The germline V gene has CDR1 PRHDT and CDR2 FYEKMQ (reference sequence). V shed 0 bases and J shed 1 base, with 8 bases lying between them. The CDR3 length is 15 residues. The CDR3 DNA sequence: TGTGCCAGCAGCTTAGGCCACAGCCGCACAGATACGCAGTATTTT. This gives the protein CASSLGHSRTDTQYF.

This clone is a singleton in its sample. J is TRBJ1-5 and V is TRBV10-3; D call uncertain. The ends were cut back, 4 bases at V and 5 bases at J, with 6 bases in the middle. The CDR3 runs to 12 residues. CDR1 and CDR2 from the germline V gene are ENHRY and SYGVKD. In nucleotides, the CDR3 is TGTGCCATCAGTGCGGTAGATCAGCCCCAGCATTTT. It encodes CAISAVDQPQHF.

The CDR3 nucleotides are TGTGCCAGCAGCTTATGGGGGGGGCCCAATCAGCCCCAGCATTTT. This sequence encodes CASSLWGGPNQPQHF. V and J are TRBV7-8 and TRBJ1-5; a weak D match, TRBD1 (6 bases). This CDR3 is built from 15 residues. Trimming removed 2 bases at V and 3 bases at J, with 11 bases between. Germline V gene data show CDR1 as SGHVS and CDR2 as FQNEAQ.

V and J are TRBV20-1 and TRBJ2-5, with a tentative D call TRBD2 (5 bases). The CDR3 runs to 14 residues. V was clipped by 3 bases and J by 0 bases, with 11 bases between them. The germline V gene has CDR1 DFQATT and CDR2 SNEGSKA (reference sequence). The CDR3 sequence is CSASKRVNQETQYF. The CDR3 region has the DNA TGCAGTGCTAGTAAGAGGGTTAACCAAGAGACCCAGTACTTC.

The rearrangement joins TRBV27 to TRBJ2-5, with TRBD2 as a possible D gene (6 bases). The V gene lost 3 bases and the J gene lost 5 bases, with 16 bases spanning the gap. Germline V gives CDR1 MNHEY, CDR2 SMNVEV (reference sequence). This CDR3 comprises 15 residues. In DNA form, the CDR3 reads TGTGCCAGCAGTTTCCGGACGGGAGCTTGGGAGACCCAGTACTTC. This sequence encodes CASSFRTGAWETQYF.

The V call is TRBV13, the J call TRBJ2-1, with 14 bases that match TRBD2. Trimming at V came to 4 bases and at J to 4 bases, leaving 12 bases not matched to a gene. Germline values: CDR1 PRHDT, CDR2 FYEKMQ (reference sequence). The CDR3 covers 19 residues. The CDR3 region has the DNA TGTGCCAGCAGCTCGACTAGCGGGAGGGCTGTCGCCCGGTACAATGAGCAGTTCTTC. Translating it yields CASSSTSGRAVARYNEQFF.